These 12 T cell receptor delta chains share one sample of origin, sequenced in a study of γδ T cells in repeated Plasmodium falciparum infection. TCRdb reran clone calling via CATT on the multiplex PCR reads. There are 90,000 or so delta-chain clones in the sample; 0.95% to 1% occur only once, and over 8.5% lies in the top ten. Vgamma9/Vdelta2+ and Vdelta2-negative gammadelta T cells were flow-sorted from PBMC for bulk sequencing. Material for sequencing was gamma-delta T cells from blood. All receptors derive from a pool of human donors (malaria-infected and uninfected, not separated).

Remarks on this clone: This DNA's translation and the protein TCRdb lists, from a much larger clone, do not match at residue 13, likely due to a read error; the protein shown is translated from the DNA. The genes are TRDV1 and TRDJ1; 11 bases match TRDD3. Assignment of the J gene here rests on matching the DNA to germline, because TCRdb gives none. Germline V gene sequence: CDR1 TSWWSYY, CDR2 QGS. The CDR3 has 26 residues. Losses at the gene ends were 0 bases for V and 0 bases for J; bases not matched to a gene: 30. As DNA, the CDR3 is TGTGCTCTTGGGGAACTAGAGGCCTACAAGGCCCGCTGTGGCTGGGGGATACTGGCGGACACCGATAAACTCATCTTT. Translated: CALGELEAYKARCGWGILADTDKLIF.

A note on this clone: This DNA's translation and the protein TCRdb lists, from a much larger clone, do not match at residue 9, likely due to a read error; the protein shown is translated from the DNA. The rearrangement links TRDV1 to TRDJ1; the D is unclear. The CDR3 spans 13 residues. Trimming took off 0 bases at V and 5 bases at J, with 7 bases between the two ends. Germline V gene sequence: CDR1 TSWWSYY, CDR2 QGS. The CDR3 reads CALGELVGDKLIF. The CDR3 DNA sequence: TGTGCTCTTGGGGAACTAGTGGGTGATAAACTCATCTTT.

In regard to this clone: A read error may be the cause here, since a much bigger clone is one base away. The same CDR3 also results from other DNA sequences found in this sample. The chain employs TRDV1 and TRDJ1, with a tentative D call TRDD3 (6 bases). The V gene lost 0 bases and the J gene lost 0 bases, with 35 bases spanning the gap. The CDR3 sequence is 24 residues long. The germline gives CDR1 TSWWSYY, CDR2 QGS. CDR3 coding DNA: TGTGCTCTTGGGGAACTTCAGGTTACACCCCGGGGGACTCCATTGGCAATTGACACCGATAAACTCATCTTT. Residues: CALGELQVTPRGTPLAIDTDKLIF.

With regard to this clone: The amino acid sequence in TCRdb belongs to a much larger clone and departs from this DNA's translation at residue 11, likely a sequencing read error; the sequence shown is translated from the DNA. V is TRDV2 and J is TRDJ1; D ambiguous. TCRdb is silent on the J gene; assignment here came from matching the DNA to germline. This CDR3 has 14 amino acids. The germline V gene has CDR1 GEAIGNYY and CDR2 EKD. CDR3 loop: CACDVLTKTDRLIF. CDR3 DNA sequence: TGTGCCTGTGACGTTCTTACTAAGACCGATAGACTCATCTTT.

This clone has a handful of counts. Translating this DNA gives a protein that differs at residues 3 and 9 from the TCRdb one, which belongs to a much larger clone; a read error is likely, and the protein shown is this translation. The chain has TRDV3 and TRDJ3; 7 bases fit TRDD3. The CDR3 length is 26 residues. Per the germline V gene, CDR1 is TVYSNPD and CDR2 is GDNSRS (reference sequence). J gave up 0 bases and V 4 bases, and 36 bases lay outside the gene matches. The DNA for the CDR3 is TGTGCCTGTAATGATCTAACCCTCTCCGAGACTACTGATGTGGGGGACAGCTCCTGGGACACCCGACAGATGTTTTTC. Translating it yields CACNDLTLSETTDVGDSSWDTRQMFF. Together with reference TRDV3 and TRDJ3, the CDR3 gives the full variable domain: CDKVTQSSPDQTVASGSEVVLLCTYDTVYSNPDLFWYRIRPDYSFQFVFYGDNSRSEGADFTQGRFSVKHILTQKAFHLVISPVRTEDSATYYCACNDLTLSETTDVGDSSWDTRQMFFGTGIKLFVEP.

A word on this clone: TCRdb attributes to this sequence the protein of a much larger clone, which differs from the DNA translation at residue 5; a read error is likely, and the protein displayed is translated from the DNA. CDR3 DNA sequence: TGTGCTCTTGGGGGACCTCCTCCTACGAAGAGGGGTCTGTACACCGATAAACTCATCTTT. Protein sequence: CALGGPPPTKRGLYTDKLIF. The rearrangement uses TRDV1 and TRDJ1; D perhaps matches TRDD2 (6 bases). V was pared by 4 bases and J by 0 bases, with 27 bases between. The CDR3 covers 20 residues. The germline V gene has CDR1 TSWWSYY and CDR2 QGS.

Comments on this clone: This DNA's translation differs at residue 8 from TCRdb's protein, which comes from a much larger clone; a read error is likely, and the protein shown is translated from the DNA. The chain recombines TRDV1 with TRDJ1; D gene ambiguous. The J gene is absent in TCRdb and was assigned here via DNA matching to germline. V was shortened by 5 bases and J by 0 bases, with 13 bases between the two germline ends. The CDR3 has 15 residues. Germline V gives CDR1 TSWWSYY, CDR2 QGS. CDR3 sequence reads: CALGKLLKNTDKLIF. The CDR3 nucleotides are TGTGCTCTTGGGAAGTTACTGAAGAACACCGATAAACTCATCTTT.

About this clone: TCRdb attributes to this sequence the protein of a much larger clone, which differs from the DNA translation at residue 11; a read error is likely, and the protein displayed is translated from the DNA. As DNA, the CDR3 is TGTGCTCTTGGTGAAAGGGTATTTTCGGGTGCAGCACAACTCTTCTTT. This sequence encodes CALGERVFSGAAQLFF. The chain combines TRDV1 with TRDJ2; D gene ambiguous. The CDR3 covers 16 residues. The germline CDR1 and CDR2 sequences are TSWWSYY and QGS. Trimming cost V 6 bases and J 6 bases, with 20 bases left between them.

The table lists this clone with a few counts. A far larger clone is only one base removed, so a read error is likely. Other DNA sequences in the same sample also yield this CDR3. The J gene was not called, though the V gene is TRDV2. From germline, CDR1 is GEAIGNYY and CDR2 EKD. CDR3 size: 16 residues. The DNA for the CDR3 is TGTGCCTGTGACACCGTTGAACGGAGGTACACCGATAAACTCATCTTC. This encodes CACDTVERRYTDKLIF.

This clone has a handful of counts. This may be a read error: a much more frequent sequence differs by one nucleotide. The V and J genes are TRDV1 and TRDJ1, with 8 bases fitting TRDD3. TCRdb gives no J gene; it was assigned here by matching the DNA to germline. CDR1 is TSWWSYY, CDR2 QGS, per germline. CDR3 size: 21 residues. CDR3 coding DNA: TGTGCTCCTGGGTCACGGTTAAAGGGACAACTACTGGGGGCGTACACCGATAAACTCATCTTT. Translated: CAPGSRLKGQLLGAYTDKLIF.

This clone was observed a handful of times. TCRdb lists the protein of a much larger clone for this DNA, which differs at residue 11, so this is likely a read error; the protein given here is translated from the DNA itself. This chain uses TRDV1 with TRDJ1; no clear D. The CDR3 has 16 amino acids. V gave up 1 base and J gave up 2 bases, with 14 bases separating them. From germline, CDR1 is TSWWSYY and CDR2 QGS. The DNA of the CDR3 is TGTGCTCTTGGGGAACGCGTTTTACGCTGGACCGATAAACTCATCTTT. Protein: CALGERVLRWTDKLIF.

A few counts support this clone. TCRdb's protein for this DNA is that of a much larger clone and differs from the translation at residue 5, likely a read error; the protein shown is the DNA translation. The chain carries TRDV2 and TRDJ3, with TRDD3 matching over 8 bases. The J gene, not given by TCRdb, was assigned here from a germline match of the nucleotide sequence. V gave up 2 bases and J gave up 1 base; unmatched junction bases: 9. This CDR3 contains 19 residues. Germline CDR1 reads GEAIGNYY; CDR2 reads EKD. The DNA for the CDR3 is TGTGCCTGTGACATGGTCTTGTCTGGGGGATCCTGGGACACCCGACAGATGTTTTTC. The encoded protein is CACDMVLSGGSWDTRQMFF.